This T cell receptor (beta chain) was captured by sequencing in a study of shared clonotypes between healthy human individuals. In the study overall: CD4 naive cells filled three plates per donor, CD4 memory three, CD8 naive two and CD8 memory one.

V was cut by 3 bases and J by 13 bases, with 10 bases left in between. Germline V gene lookup returns CDR1 LNHDA and CDR2 SQIVND (reference sequence). The CDR3 covers 11 residues. Study outcomes and limitations: Only blood underwent sampling, and tissue repertoires likely differ. There were few donors, and this limited the genetic and exposure-history diversity represented. Naive subsets usually exceeded memory subsets in estimated richness.

Method: immunoSEQ multiplex PCR; TCRdb's copy keeps in-frame clones and lacks some. This table has about 870,000 clones, more than 85% appearing once. The sample holds a few counts of this clone. Its antigen is unidentified. The naive CD8 fraction comprised CD45RO-negative cells positively selected for CCR7 and excluded terminally differentiated effector memory CD45RA+ cells. Sequencing used naive CD8+ T cells sorted from blood. The gene calls are TRBV19 and TRBJ2-1, with D tentatively TRBD2 (6 bases). This receptor was obtained from a man aged 30 to 39 in good health. CDR3 region: CASSIGSGQFF. DNA for the CDR3: TGTGCCAGTAGTATCGGTAGCGGACAGTTCTTC.